This T cell receptor (beta chain) stems from a study of response to subunit inactivated influenza vaccine. Each CDR3 protein gets one entry after TCRdb re-called the RT-PCR reads with MiXCR. The sample includes just under 550,000 distinct CDR3 sequences, around a quarter of them seen just once. The V end lost 6 bases, the J end lost 5 bases, and 14 bases lay between the germline ends. This CDR3 contains 14 residues. Germline-derived CDR1 and CDR2 are ENHRY and SYGVKD. This clonotype was recorded a few times. Another study also made use of these data, one on T cells expressing NK-cell markers. From that report: 5'RACE template switching built TCR beta cDNA with unique molecular identifiers. Several experiments added an anti-gamma-delta TCR antibody to sort only alpha-beta TCR T cells. HCMV specificity of the expanded NKG2C+ T cell clones was not established.

V usage is TRBV10-3 and J usage is TRBJ2-1, with D possibly matching TRBD2 (7 bases). The sequence was obtained from a man aged 45 to 65 who received an inactivated influenza vaccine. The sequencing here drew on CD4+ T cells sorted from PBMCs, taken about 13 days after vaccination. The CDR3 nucleotides are TGTGCCATCAGCGAGAGGGGGGGAAACAATGAGCAGTTCTTC. Amino acids: CAISERGGNNEQFF.